These 13 T cell receptor beta chains originate from one sample sequenced in a study of cytomegalovirus exposure and HLA in healthy donors (dated 2017 in TCRdb). To prepare the library, the immunoSEQ multiplex PCR assay was applied. The multiplex PCR relied on a mix of 60 forward primers for TCR Vbeta segments and 13 reverse primers for TCR Jbeta segments. TCRdb carries this immuneACCESS record with in-frame sequences only. Its versions omit some clonotypes, under half of them owing to an unresolved V gene in the studies checked, with the rest unexplained. The sample table contains about 150,000 clones; only one count was recorded for around 68% of them. 8.5% to 12% of the sample lies in the top ten. Sequences were obtained from PBMCs. The receptors originated from a man under 40 in good health and CMV-seropositive.

The J gene is TRBJ1-1, the V gene TRBV28, with D perhaps TRBD1 (5 bases). Germline values: CDR1 MDHEN, CDR2 SYDVKM. The CDR3 length is 15 residues. V was trimmed by 6 bases and J by 0 bases, leaving 14 bases between them. The CDR3 loop is CASSAPGLLNTEAFF. CDR3 nucleotide sequence: TGTGCCAGCAGCGCTCCGGGACTTTTGAACACTGAAGCTTTCTTT.

This rearrangement joins TRBV30 to TRBJ2-7, with TRBD1 as a possible D gene (6 bases). Trimming shortened V by 1 base and J by 6 bases, and 13 bases separated the two germline ends. The CDR3 covers 13 residues. The germline V gene has CDR1 GTSNPN and CDR2 SVGIG (reference sequence). CDR3 sequence (DNA): TGTGCCTGGAGTGGACAGGACCAGGGCGAGCAGTACTTC. Translating it yields CAWSGQDQGEQYF.

This chain connects TRBV10-1 to TRBJ2-7; D may be TRBD1 (6 bases). The V gene lost 3 bases and the J gene lost 6 bases, with 15 bases spanning the gap. Germline V gene data show CDR1 as WNHNN and CDR2 as SYGVQD (reference sequence). The CDR3 has 14 residues. In DNA form, the CDR3 reads TGCGCCAGCAGTGATGGACAGACGAGCATCGAGCAGTACTTC. It encodes CASSDGQTSIEQYF.

This clone was seen a handful of times. This chain joins TRBV4-1 and TRBJ2-7, with D possibly being TRBD2 (6 bases). Per the germline V gene, CDR1 is MGHRA and CDR2 is YSYEKL. V shed 0 bases and J shed 1 base, with 10 bases lying between them. This CDR3 is 15 amino acids long. DNA of the CDR3: TGCGCCAGCAGCCAAGAAGGGACTCCGTCCTACGAGCAGTACTTC. Residues: CASSQEGTPSYEQYF.

The chain is built from TRBV11-2 and TRBJ1-1; D not resolved. The CDR3 runs to 13 residues. V was clipped by 3 bases and J by 1 base, with 6 bases between them. Per the germline V gene, CDR1 is SGHAT and CDR2 is FQNNGV. This CDR3 is CASSFTRNTEAFF. For the CDR3, the DNA is TGTGCCAGCAGCTTCACGCGGAACACTGAAGCTTTCTTT. The whole variable domain, remainder taken from reference TRBV11-2 and TRBJ1-1, is EAGVAQSPRYKIIEKRQSVAFWCNPISGHATLYWYQQILGQGPKLLIQFQNNGVVDDSQLPKDRFSAERLKGVDSTLKIQPAKLEDSAVYLCASSFTRNTEAFFGQGTRLTVV.

The CDR3 sequence: CASSDQGSNYGYTF. DNA of the CDR3: TGTGCCAGCTCAGACCAGGGAAGTAACTATGGCTACACCTTC. The rearrangement joins TRBV18 to TRBJ1-2, with D possibly TRBD1 on 5 matching bases. From germline, CDR1 is KGHSH and CDR2 LQKENI. The length of the CDR3 is 14 residues. The germline V and J ends were trimmed by 5 bases and 1 base, with 11 bases remaining between them.

The V and J genes are TRBV6-5 and TRBJ2-1; 8 positions match TRBD2. The CDR3 covers 15 residues. J lost 6 bases, V lost 2 bases, and 6 bases had no gene match. The germline CDR1 and CDR2 sequences are MNHEY and SVGAGI. CDR3 in DNA: TGTGCCAGCAGTTACGACCGCGGGAGGTTCAATGAGCAGTTCTTC. This sequence encodes CASSYDRGRFNEQFF.

The V and J genes are TRBV28 and TRBJ2-1; no clear D gene. V gave up 3 bases and J gave up 7 bases, with 4 bases separating them. The germline V gene has CDR1 MDHEN and CDR2 SYDVKM. This CDR3 is 11 amino acids long. CDR3 bases: TGTGCCAGCAGTTTTCTGAATGAGCAGTTCTTC. Residues: CASSFLNEQFF.

This sequence joins TRBV11-2 and TRBJ1-2; D is uncertain. The V end lost 3 bases, the J end lost 3 bases, and 11 bases lay between the germline ends. Germline V gene sequence: CDR1 SGHAT, CDR2 FQNNGV. This CDR3 has 14 amino acids. The CDR3 loop reads CASSFSSVYYGYTF. In nucleotides, the CDR3 is TGTGCCAGCAGCTTCTCATCGGTATACTATGGCTACACCTTC. Full variable domain (missing parts from reference TRBV11-2 and TRBJ1-2): EAGVAQSPRYKIIEKRQSVAFWCNPISGHATLYWYQQILGQGPKLLIQFQNNGVVDDSQLPKDRFSAERLKGVDSTLKIQPAKLEDSAVYLCASSFSSVYYGYTFGSGTRLTVV.

The chain joins TRBV19 to TRBJ2-1; weak D call: TRBD2 (7 bases). The CDR3 runs 14 residues. Germline CDR1 LNHDA, CDR2 SQIVND (reference sequence). V was cut by 7 bases and J by 7 bases, with 17 bases left in between. CDR3 nucleotides: TGTGCCAGTACCAAGGGGGAGGGAAGAAATGAGCAGTTCTTC. Its protein product is CASTKGEGRNEQFF.

V is TRBV5-6 and J is TRBJ2-2; TRBD2 might be the D (5 bases). CDR3 length: 15 residues. The germline CDR1 and CDR2 sequences are SGHDT and YYEEEE. The V end lost 3 bases, the J end lost 7 bases, and 16 bases lay between the germline ends. The CDR3 spells CASSYGFGLDGELFF. The CDR3 region has the DNA TGTGCCAGCAGCTACGGGTTTGGACTTGACGGGGAGCTGTTTTTT.

This chain uses TRBV7-6 with TRBJ2-3; 9 bases agree with TRBD2. The CDR3 is 16 residues long. Germline V gives CDR1 SGHVS, CDR2 FNYEAQ. Trimming cost V 3 bases and J 2 bases; bases outside gene matches: 6. The CDR3 is CASSLGLASYTDTQYF. The CDR3 nucleotides read TGTGCCAGCAGCTTGGGACTAGCAAGTTACACAGATACGCAGTATTTT.

This clone was picked up a small number of times. The CDR3, as DNA: TGTGCCAGCAGCCCGACAGTCTTTGGCACTGAAGCTTTCTTT. Its translation: CASSPTVFGTEAFF. The chain recombines TRBV14 with TRBJ1-1, with TRBD1 as a possible D gene (5 bases). This CDR3 comprises 14 residues. Trimming removed 4 bases from V and 4 bases from J, with 13 bases in between. The germline CDR1 and CDR2 sequences are SGHDN and FVKESK. The whole variable domain, filled in from reference TRBV14 and TRBJ1-1, reads EAGVTQFPSHSVIEKGQTVTLRCDPISGHDNLYWYRRVMGKEIKFLLHFVKESKQDESGMPNNRFLAERTGGTYSTLKVQPAELEDSGVYFCASSPTVFGTEAFFGQGTRLTVV.